This T cell receptor beta chain originates from a study of cytomegalovirus exposure and HLA in healthy donors. Findings of the study overall: TRBV6-2, TRBV6-3 and other indistinguishable V segments were excluded.

Use of 60 Vbeta and 13 Jbeta primers characterized the PCR. Under the authors' procedure: Unique TCR beta chains totaled some 80 million in a later count, with roughly 12 million of them shared. TCRdb's table, derived via immunoSEQ multiplex PCR, lists solely in-frame clones and lacks some. The V and J calls and clone size are taken from that table; D and trimming were inferred from the DNA. The sample includes 150,000 to 200,000 clones, 12% of them seen just once. Each donor's status was that of a healthy bone marrow donor. Trimming removed 1 base from V and 0 bases from J, with 12 bases in between. The CDR3 contains 16 residues. Germline V gene data show CDR1 as SGHTA and CDR2 as FQGNSA. Notes on this clone: Its antigen is undetermined.

The chain is built from TRBV7-2 and TRBJ2-5, with D uncertain. The specimen was PBMCs. The sequence was obtained from a man aged 50-59 years in good health and CMV-seropositive. For the CDR3, the DNA is TGTGCCAGCAGCTTAGGTGGGCTCCTGTACCAAGAGACCCAGTACTTC. Translated, it gives CASSLGGLLYQETQYF.